This is a list of T cell receptor beta chains from one sample in a study of PD-1 blockade in classical Hodgkin lymphoma. Clones were sequenced by immunoSEQ multiplex PCR, and TCRdb holds only the in-frame ones, with some missing. The sample has 25,000 to 40,000 clones, 72% seen once. The sample was peripheral blood mononuclear cells (PBMCs), taken before the fourth cycle of nivolumab. The source of these receptors is a human donor with classical Hodgkin lymphoma. Each CDR3 is given with its conserved first and last residue. A D gene is named only where the DNA matches it firmly. A clone size is listed for some rows: how often the clone was seen (once, few, many), or a class if it is expanded.

v_gene	d_gene	abundance	CDR3aa
TRBV7-8	TRBD2	.	CASSLGWASGSLNEQFF
TRBV7-9	.	.	CASSLGAGGEAGQAFF
TRBV19	.	.	CASSMGQASGANVLTF
TRBV19	TRBD1	.	CASSTRTTGRLGNQPQHF
TRBV19	.	.	CASSIGGTTGNTIYF
TRBV14	.	.	CASSLTMLAFNEQFF
TRBV9	.	few	CASSSSGLQETQYF
TRBV7-6	.	once	CASSLWDGSYNEQFF
TRBV5-1	.	medium-sized	CASSLAGSMNTEAFF
TRBV7-8	.	.	CASSSGERYQPQHF
TRBV9	TRBD1	.	CASSPSGGDTQYF
TRBV19	TRBD2	.	CASSTVAGNEQYF
TRBV5-1	.	once	CASSHGVGLVETQYF
TRBV4-3	TRBD2	.	CASSLRLAGGNEQFF
TRBV6-4	TRBD2	.	CASSEASGTEQYF
TRBV9	.	.	CASSVDSYGNEQFF
TRBV4-1	.	.	CASSQGRGNIQYF
TRBV4-3	.	.	CASSHGGVRYGYTF
TRBV7-2	.	.	CASSEGYHEQYF
TRBV7-9	.	.	CASSRGPRYDEQYF
TRBV4-3	.	.	CASSPEGGGYGGYTF
TRBV7-3	.	.	CASSLIPVGYGYTF
TRBV13	TRBD1	.	CASSYLQGSSPLHF
TRBV6-4	.	.	CASSDSSRGTEAFF
TRBV9	.	.	CASSVDTFSSYNSPLHF
TRBV30	.	.	CAWTVSRTGGYTF
TRBV1	.	.	CTSSQVRNTGELFF
TRBV2	.	medium-sized	CASSEFGENGAGQPGNQPQHF
TRBV18	.	.	CASSLGVNSNQPQHF
TRBV11-3	.	.	CASSNQYEQYF
TRBV9	.	.	CASSVGYMNTEAFF
TRBV4-1	TRBD2	.	CASYGSSGGSYNEQFF
TRBV5-1	.	.	CASRFEGQVEQYF
TRBV10-3	TRBD2	.	CAIRLGLAGGSGELFF
TRBV6-5	TRBD1	medium-sized	CASSYGTGYNEQFF
TRBV28	.	.	CASQGLNYGYTF
TRBV5-1	TRBD1	.	CASREQGASSYEQYF